The clone carrying this TCR beta chain was recorded many times. TCRdb itself ran the 5' RACE reads through MiXCR, one entry per CDR3 protein. The sample contains 240,000 or so distinct CDR3 sequences, approximately 11% of which appear only once. The CDR3 is made up of 14 amino acids. Trimming pared 1 base from V and 7 bases from J, leaving 13 bases between. Germline V gene data show CDR1 as MGHRA and CDR2 as YSYEKL. This sample is part of a study of CD8 T cells in ankylosing spondylitis. Sequencing used blood, either unsorted or a sorted T cell fraction (not recorded which). The chain is built from TRBV4-1 and TRBJ1-1; D remains unclear. The clonotype originates from a male donor with ankylosing spondylitis or in good health (not recorded which). The CDR3 protein is CASSQVGASGEAFF. The CDR3, as DNA: TGCGCCAGCAGCCAAGTTGGAGCTTCTGGTGAAGCTTTCTTT.